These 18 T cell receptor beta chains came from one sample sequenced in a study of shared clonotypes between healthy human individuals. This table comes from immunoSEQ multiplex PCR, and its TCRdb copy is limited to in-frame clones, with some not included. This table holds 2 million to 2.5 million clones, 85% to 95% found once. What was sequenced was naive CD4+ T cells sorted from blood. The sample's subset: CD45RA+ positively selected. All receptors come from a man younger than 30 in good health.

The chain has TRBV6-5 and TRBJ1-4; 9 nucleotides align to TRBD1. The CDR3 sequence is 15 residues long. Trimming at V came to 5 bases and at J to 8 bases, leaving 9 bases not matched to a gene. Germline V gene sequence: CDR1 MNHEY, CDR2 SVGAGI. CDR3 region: CASSPPGQGNEKLFF. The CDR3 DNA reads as TGTGCCAGCAGTCCGCCGGGACAGGGTAACGAAAAACTGTTTTTT.

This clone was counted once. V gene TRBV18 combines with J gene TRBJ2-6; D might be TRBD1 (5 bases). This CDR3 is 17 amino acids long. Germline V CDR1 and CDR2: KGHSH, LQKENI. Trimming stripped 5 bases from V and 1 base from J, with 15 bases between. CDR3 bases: TGTGCCAGCTCATCAGGGCAGGGTCTTTCTGGGGCCAACGTCCTGACTTTC. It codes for CASSSGQGLSGANVLTF.

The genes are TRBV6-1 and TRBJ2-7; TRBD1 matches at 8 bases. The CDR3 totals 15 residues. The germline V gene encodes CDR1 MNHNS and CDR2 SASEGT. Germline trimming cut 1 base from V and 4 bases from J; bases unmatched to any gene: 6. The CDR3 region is CASSEGRDRIYEQYF. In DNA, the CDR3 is TGTGCCAGCAGTGAAGGTCGGGACAGGATTTACGAGCAGTACTTC.

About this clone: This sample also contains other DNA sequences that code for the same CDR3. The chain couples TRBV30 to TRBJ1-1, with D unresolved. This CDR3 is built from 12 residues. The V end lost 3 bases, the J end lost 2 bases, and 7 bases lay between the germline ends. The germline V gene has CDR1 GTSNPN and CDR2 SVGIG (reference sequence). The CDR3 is CAWRQRNTEAFF. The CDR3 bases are TGTGCCTGGAGGCAAAGAAACACTGAAGCTTTCTTT.

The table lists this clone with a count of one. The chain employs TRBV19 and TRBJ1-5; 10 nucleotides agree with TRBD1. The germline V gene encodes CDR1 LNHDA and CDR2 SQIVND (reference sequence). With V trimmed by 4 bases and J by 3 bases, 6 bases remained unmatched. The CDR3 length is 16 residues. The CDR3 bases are TGTGCCAGTAGTAGACCGGGACAGGGGTCCAATCAGCCCCAGCATTTT. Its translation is CASSRPGQGSNQPQHF.

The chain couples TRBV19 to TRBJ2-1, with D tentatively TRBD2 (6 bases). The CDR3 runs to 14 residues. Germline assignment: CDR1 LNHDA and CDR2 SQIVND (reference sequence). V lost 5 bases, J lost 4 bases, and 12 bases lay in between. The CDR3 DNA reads TGTGCCAGTAGTCGGGAGAGGAGTTACAATGAGCAGTTCTTC. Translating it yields CASSRERSYNEQFF.

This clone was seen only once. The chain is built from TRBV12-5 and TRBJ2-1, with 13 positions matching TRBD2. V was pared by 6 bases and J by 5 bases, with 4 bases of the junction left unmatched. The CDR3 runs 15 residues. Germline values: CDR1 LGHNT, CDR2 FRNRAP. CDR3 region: CASGTGTSGDNEQFF. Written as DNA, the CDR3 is TGTGCTAGTGGAACTGGGACTAGCGGGGACAATGAGCAGTTCTTC. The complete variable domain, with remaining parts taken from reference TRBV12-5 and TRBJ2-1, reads DARVTQTPRHKVTEMGQEVTMRCQPILGHNTVFWYRQTMMQGLELLAYFRNRAPLDDSGMPKDRFSAEMPDATLATLKIQPSEPRDSAVYFCASGTGTSGDNEQFFGPGTRLTVL.

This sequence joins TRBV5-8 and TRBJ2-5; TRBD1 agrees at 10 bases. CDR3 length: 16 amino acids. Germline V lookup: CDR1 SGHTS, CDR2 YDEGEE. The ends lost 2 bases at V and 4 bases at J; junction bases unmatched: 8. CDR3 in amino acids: CASSFRDRGIGETQYF. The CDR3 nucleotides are TGTGCCAGCAGCTTCCGGGACAGGGGCATTGGAGAGACCCAGTACTTC.

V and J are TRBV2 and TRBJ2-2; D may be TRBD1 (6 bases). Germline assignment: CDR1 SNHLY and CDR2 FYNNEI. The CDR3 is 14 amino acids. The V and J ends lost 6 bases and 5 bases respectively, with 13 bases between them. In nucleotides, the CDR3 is TGTGCCAGCAGCCAAATACAGGGAACCGGGGAGCTGTTTTTT. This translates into CASSQIQGTGELFF.

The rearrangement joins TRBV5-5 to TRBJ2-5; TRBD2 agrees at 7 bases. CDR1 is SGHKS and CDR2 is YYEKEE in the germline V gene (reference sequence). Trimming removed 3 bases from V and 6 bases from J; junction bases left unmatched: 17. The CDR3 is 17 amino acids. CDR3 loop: CASSSPGGSGTSQTQYF. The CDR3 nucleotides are TGTGCCAGCAGCTCCCCGGGGGGTAGCGGAACATCACAGACCCAGTACTTC.

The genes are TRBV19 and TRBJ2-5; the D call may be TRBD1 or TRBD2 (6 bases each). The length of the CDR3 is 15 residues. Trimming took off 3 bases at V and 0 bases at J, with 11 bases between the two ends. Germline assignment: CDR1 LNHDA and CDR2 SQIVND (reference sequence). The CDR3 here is CASSIGGLDQETQYF. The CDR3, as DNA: TGTGCCAGTAGTATCGGGGGCCTGGACCAAGAGACCCAGTACTTC.

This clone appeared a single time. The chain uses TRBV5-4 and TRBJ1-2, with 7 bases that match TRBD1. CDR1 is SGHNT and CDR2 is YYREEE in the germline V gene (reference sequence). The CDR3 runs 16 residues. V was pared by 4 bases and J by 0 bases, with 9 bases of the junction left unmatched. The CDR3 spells CASSRGQPGTNYGYTF. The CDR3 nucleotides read TGTGCCAGCAGCAGGGGACAGCCAGGAACTAACTATGGCTACACCTTC. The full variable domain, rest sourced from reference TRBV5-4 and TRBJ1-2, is ETGVTQSPTHLIKTRGQQVTLRCSSQSGHNTVSWYQQALGQGPQFIFQYYREEENGRGNFPPRFSGLQFPNYSSELNVNALELDDSALYLCASSRGQPGTNYGYTFGSGTRLTVV.

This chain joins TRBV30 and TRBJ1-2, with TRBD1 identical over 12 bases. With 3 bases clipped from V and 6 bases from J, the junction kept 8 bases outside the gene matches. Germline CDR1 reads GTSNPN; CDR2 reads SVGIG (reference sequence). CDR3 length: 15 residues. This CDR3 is CAWSITGTGGDGYTF. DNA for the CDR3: TGTGCCTGGAGCATCACCGGGACAGGGGGCGATGGCTACACCTTC.

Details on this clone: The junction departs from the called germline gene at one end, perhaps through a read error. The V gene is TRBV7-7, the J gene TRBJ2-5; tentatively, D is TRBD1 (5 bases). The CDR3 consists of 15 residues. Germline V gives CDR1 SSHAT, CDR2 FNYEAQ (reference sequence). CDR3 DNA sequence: TGTGCTAGCAGCTTAGGCCAGGGCGTGGAAGAGACCCAGTACTTC. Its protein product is CASSLGQGVEETQYF.

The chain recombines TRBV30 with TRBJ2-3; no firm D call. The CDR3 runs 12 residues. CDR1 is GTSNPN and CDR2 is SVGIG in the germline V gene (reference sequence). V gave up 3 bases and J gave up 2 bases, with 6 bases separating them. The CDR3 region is CAWRRLTDTQYF. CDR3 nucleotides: TGTGCCTGGAGGAGGCTCACAGATACGCAGTATTTT.

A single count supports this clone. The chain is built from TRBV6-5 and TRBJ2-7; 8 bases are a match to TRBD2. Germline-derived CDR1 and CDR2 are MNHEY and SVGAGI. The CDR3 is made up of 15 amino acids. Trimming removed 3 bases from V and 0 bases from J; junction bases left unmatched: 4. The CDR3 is CASSYPSGGSYEQYF. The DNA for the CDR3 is TGTGCCAGCAGTTATCCAAGCGGGGGCTCCTACGAGCAGTACTTC.

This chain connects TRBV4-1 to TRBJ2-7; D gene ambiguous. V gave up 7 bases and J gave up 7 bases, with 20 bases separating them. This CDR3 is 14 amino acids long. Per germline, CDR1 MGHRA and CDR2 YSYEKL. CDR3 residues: CASTRIPGLGEQYF. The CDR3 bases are TGCGCCAGCACTAGAATACCGGGCCTTGGGGAGCAGTACTTC.

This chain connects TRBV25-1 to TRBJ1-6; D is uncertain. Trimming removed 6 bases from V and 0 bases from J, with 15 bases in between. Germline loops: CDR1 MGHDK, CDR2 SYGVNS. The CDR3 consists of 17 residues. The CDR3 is CASRAQHRSSYNSPLHF. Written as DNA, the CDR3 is TGTGCCAGCAGGGCCCAGCACAGAAGCTCCTATAATTCACCCCTCCACTTT.